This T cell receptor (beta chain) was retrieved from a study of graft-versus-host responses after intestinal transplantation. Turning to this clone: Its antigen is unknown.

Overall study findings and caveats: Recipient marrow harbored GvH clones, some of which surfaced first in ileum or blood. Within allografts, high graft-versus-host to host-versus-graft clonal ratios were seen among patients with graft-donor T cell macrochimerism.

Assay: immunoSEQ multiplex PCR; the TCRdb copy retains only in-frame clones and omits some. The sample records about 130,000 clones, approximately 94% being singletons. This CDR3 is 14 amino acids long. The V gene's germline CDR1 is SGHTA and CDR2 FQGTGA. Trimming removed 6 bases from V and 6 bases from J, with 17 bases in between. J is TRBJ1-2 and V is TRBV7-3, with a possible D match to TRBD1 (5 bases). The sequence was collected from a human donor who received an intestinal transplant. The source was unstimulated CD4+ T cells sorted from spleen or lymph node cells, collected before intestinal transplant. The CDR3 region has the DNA TGTGCCAGCAGTCAAAAGGGCGGGGGGGATGGCTACACCTTC. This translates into CASSQKGGGDGYTF.